Included here is one T cell receptor beta chain sequence, with context. In this sample, this clonotype turned up many times. Its antigen specificity is not known. Within one base of it there is no much larger clone, and no base qualities were kept. Measured from the cysteine to the phenylalanine, the CDR3 is 19 residues long. The DNA shown is the 57-base CDR3, in frame from base 1. CDR1 and CDR2, looked up from the germline V gene, are SGHRS and YFSETQ. Trimming removed 3 bases from V and 6 bases from J; the gene matches leave 23 bases unexplained. The sample belongs to a study of T cells of healthy individuals (dated by TCRdb to between 2018 and 2020). The receptor library was made with 5' RACE. The listed sequencing device is Illumina MiSeq. The public sequencing data were trimmed at Q25 with fastp and processed into clonotypes with MiXCR by TCRdb, which kept only in-frame beta chains. Duplicate CDR3 protein sequences are folded into a single record with the most common DNA and genes. This sample lists approximately 58,000 distinct CDR3 sequences; roughly 15% were detected once. The ten most abundant clones make up around 15% of the sample.

The chain joins TRBV5-1 to TRBJ2-7, with 8 bases in between that match TRBD2. The receptor was isolated from a human donor in good health. The CDR3 protein: CASSSRKFPGLVQDGEQYF. The DNA sequence is TGCGCCAGCAGCTCCCGGAAATTTCCGGGACTAGTCCAAGACGGCGAGCAGTACTTC.